Below are 28 T cell receptor beta chains sequenced from a single sample in a study of T cell responses to AZD1222 COVID-19 vaccine. Here immunoSEQ multiplex PCR was the method, and the copy in TCRdb shows in-frame clones only, minus some. The table includes about 84,000 clones, 70% to 90% detected once. The source was peripheral blood, collected 28 days after the second AZD1222 dose. All receptors derive from an adult who received the AZD1222 COVID-19 vaccine.

This clone was observed a handful of times. The chain recombines TRBV7-9 with TRBJ1-2; D gene unclear. Germline CDR1 is SEHNR and CDR2 is FQNEAQ (reference sequence). Between the trimmed V and J ends, which lost 1 base and 10 bases, there was a span of 13 bases. The CDR3 loop spans 13 amino acids. Here the CDR3 DNA reads TGTGCCAGCAGCTTAGGGGATTCGATTCCCTACACCTTC. It yields the protein CASSLGDSIPYTF.

In DNA, the CDR3 is TGTGCCAGCAGTCCGGGACAAGGCCTGCTGGAGTTCTTC. It encodes CASSPGQGLLEFF. The rearrangement links TRBV12-3 or TRBV12-4 to TRBJ2-1; D might be TRBD1 (6 bases). CDR3 length: 13 amino acids. V lost 5 bases, J lost 14 bases, and 19 bases lay in between.

This chain links TRBV27 with TRBJ2-2; D might be TRBD2 (6 bases). Germline CDR1 is MNHEY and CDR2 is SMNVEV (reference sequence). The CDR3 consists of 17 residues. V shed 4 bases and J shed 4 bases, with 19 bases lying between them. The CDR3 nucleotides are TGTGCCAGCAGTTGGGTACCGGGACTTCTCGCCACCGGGGAGCTGTTTTTT. It specifies CASSWVPGLLATGELFF.

This clone was counted a single time. The V gene is TRBV4-1, the J gene TRBJ2-2; the match to TRBD2 covers 10 bases. CDR3 size: 21 residues. The ends lost 2 bases at V and 0 bases at J; junction bases unmatched: 15. In germline, CDR1 is MGHRA, CDR2 YSYEKL. CDR3 bases: TGCGCCAGCAGCCAACGCCACACCCCGGCGCTAGCGGGGGCGAACACCGGGGAGCTGTTTTTT. Amino acids: CASSQRHTPALAGANTGELFF.

The chain recombines TRBV7-2 with TRBJ1-5, with no clear D. CDR3 length: 12 residues. V lost 5 bases and J 9 bases, leaving 11 bases between the germline ends. Per germline, CDR1 SGHTA and CDR2 FQGNSA. The CDR3 sequence: CASSTTPGPQHF. Here the CDR3 DNA reads TGTGCCAGCAGCACCACACCGGGGCCCCAGCATTTT.

CDR3 loop: CASSIVKALNTEAFF. The CDR3 nucleotides read TGTGCCAGTAGTATAGTGAAAGCCTTGAACACTGAAGCTTTCTTT. V usage is TRBV19 and J usage is TRBJ1-1; D unclear. Germline V gene sequence: CDR1 LNHDA, CDR2 SQIVND (reference sequence). The CDR3 is 15 amino acids. Trimming removed 1 base at V and 0 bases at J, with 9 bases between.

The chain uses TRBV6-5 and TRBJ1-5, with D maybe TRBD1 (5 bases). CDR3 length equals 14 residues. Trimming cost V 7 bases and J 4 bases, with 14 bases left between them. Germline CDR1 is MNHEY and CDR2 is SVGAGI. The DNA for the CDR3 is TGTGCCAGCATAAAACGGGGCAGAAATCAGCCCCAGCATTTT. It codes for CASIKRGRNQPQHF.

This rearrangement joins TRBV24-1 to TRBJ1-5; 9 bases fit TRBD1. CDR1 is KGHDR and CDR2 is SFDVKD in the germline V gene. The CDR3 has 13 residues. J was trimmed by 5 bases and V by 6 bases; bases with no gene match: 1. CDR3 sequence: CATSRQGDQPQHF. The CDR3 DNA reads as TGTGCCACCAGTCGACAGGGGGATCAGCCCCAGCATTTT.

The chain links TRBV4-2 to TRBJ2-5; D ambiguous. V shed 0 bases and J shed 1 base, with 18 bases lying between them. CDR1 is LGHNA and CDR2 is YNFKEQ in the germline V gene. The CDR3 contains 18 residues. The DNA for the CDR3 is TGTGCCAGCAGCCAAGATGACGGAAGAAGAGATTTCCAAGAGACCCAGTACTTC. Amino acid sequence: CASSQDDGRRDFQETQYF.

This clone was detected only a few times. The chain combines TRBV28 with TRBJ1-5; unclear D gene. This CDR3 region has 13 residues. Germline lookup yields CDR1 MDHEN and CDR2 SYDVKM. Trimming stripped 2 bases from V and 10 bases from J, with 12 bases between. This CDR3 is CASSLGFRDPQHF. CDR3 DNA sequence: TGTGCCAGCAGTTTAGGGTTTAGGGATCCCCAGCATTTT.

The V call is TRBV4-2, the J call TRBJ1-2; tentative D call: TRBD1 (5 bases). Germline loops: CDR1 LGHNA, CDR2 YNFKEQ. Trimming took 0 bases from V and 7 from J, leaving 15 bases between them. The CDR3 runs 15 residues. CDR3 nucleotides: TGTGCCAGCAGCCAAGATGCGGTGGCGGGACTTGGCTACACCTTC. It is translated as CASSQDAVAGLGYTF.

V gene TRBV18 combines with J gene TRBJ1-2, with D unresolved. The CDR3 extends over 13 amino acids. Germline V gene lookup returns CDR1 KGHSH and CDR2 LQKENI. V lost 2 bases to trimming and J lost 3 bases, with 7 bases between them. The CDR3 DNA reads TGTGCCAGCTCACCATTGGCTGACTATGGCTACACCTTC. This encodes CASSPLADYGYTF.

V and J are TRBV5-6 and TRBJ2-7, with TRBD1 matching over 12 bases. Trimming at V came to 6 bases and at J to 5 bases, leaving 9 bases not matched to a gene. The CDR3 is 15 residues long. Germline lookup yields CDR1 SGHDT and CDR2 YYEEEE. The CDR3 nucleotides read TGTGCCAGCACCACTCCGGGACAGGGGGCTCACGAGCAGTACTTC. This translates into CASTTPGQGAHEQYF. The whole variable domain, filled in from reference TRBV5-6 and TRBJ2-7, reads DAGVTQSPTHLIKTRGQQVTLRCSPKSGHDTVSWYQQALGQGPQFIFQYYEEEERQRGNFPDRFSGHQFPNYSSELNVNALLLGDSALYLCASTTPGQGAHEQYFGPGTRLTVT.

This clone was counted between two and nine times. CDR3 nucleotides: TGTGCCAGCAGCTTCGGGACAGGTACAATCATGAACACTGAAGCTTTCTTT. It codes for CASSFGTGTIMNTEAFF. V gene TRBV7-9 combines with J gene TRBJ1-1, with 8 bases fitting TRBD1. Germline CDR1 SEHNR, CDR2 FQNEAQ (reference sequence). Trimming cost V 3 bases and J 0 bases; bases outside gene matches: 9. The CDR3 runs to 17 residues.

CDR3 loop: CASSGIMGRDSPLHF. The CDR3 coding sequence is TGTGCCAGCAGCGGAATAATGGGTAGGGATTCACCCCTCCACTTT. J is TRBJ1-6 and V is TRBV5-6; D remains unclear. There are 15 residues in the CDR3. Germline V lookup: CDR1 SGHDT, CDR2 YYEEEE. Trimming cost V 4 bases and J 8 bases, with 16 bases left between them.

This clone was observed a handful of times. The rearrangement uses TRBV9 and TRBJ2-1, with D perhaps TRBD2 (5 bases). This CDR3 spans 14 amino acids. V was cut by 0 bases and J by 8 bases, with 12 bases left in between. Germline V gene sequence: CDR1 SGDLS, CDR2 YYNGEE. As DNA, the CDR3 is TGTGCCAGCAGCGTAGCGGGTCCGCGGGATGAGCAGTTCTTC. Translating gives CASSVAGPRDEQFF.

The chain has TRBV28 and TRBJ2-1; D ambiguous. The CDR3 has 15 amino acids. Trimming stripped 6 bases from V and 0 bases from J, with 12 bases between. Per germline, CDR1 MDHEN and CDR2 SYDVKM. The CDR3 region is CASSLGLFSYNEQFF. Written as DNA, the CDR3 is TGTGCCAGCAGCCTCGGATTGTTCTCCTACAATGAGCAGTTCTTC.

This chain joins TRBV27 and TRBJ2-7, with TRBD1 matching 8 bases. The CDR3 spans 16 residues. Unmatched junction bases numbered 14, after V lost 6 bases and J lost 4 bases. Germline V CDR1 and CDR2: MNHEY, SMNVEV (reference sequence). CDR3 nucleotide sequence: TGTGCCAGCAGACAGCAGCCCGCAGGGGGCCAGTACGAGCAGTACTTC. The encoded protein is CASRQQPAGGQYEQYF.

The chain recombines TRBV6-5 with TRBJ1-4, with unresolved D. Trimming left V 0 bases short and J 7 bases short, with 12 bases between. Germline V gives CDR1 MNHEY, CDR2 SVGAGI. The CDR3 sequence is 15 residues long. The CDR3 DNA follows: TGTGCCAGCAGTTACTCAGGAGGGATTCGTGAAAAACTGTTTTTT. Translation gives CASSYSGGIREKLFF.

V and J are TRBV3-1 (or the pseudogene TRBV3-2) and TRBJ2-1; D possibly matches TRBD1 or TRBD2 (6 bases each). The V gene's germline CDR1 is LGHDT and CDR2 YNNKEL (reference sequence). The CDR3 extends over 14 amino acids. V was cut by 4 bases and J by 10 bases, with 17 bases left in between. The CDR3 nucleotides are TGTGCCAGCAGCCCCTTTGGGGGGCCTGGGGAGCAGTTCTTC. It translates to CASSPFGGPGEQFF.

This rearrangement joins TRBV7-2 to TRBJ2-7; D is possibly TRBD1 (6 bases). Germline assignment: CDR1 SGHTA and CDR2 FQGNSA. The CDR3 extends over 16 amino acids. Between the trimmed V and J ends, which lost 0 bases and 7 bases, there was a span of 19 bases. CDR3 in DNA: TGTGCCAGCAGCTTAGCGGCGGCAGGGGCACCTCGGGAGCAGTACTTC. Protein: CASSLAAAGAPREQYF.

This clone was counted a single time. The chain employs TRBV12-3 or TRBV12-4 and TRBJ1-1; D is unresolved. V was cut by 6 bases and J by 4 bases, with 9 bases left in between. The CDR3 extends over 12 amino acids. The DNA for the CDR3 is TGTGCCAGCAGCCGTCAACTCACTGAAGCTTTCTTT. Translating it yields CASSRQLTEAFF.

The chain uses TRBV18 and TRBJ1-1; D is undetermined. CDR1 and CDR2 (germline): KGHSH, LQKENI. The CDR3 runs to 14 residues. V lost 2 bases and J lost 1, with 8 bases in between. CDR3 bases: TGTGCCAGCTCACCATCGACGGGGAACACTGAAGCTTTCTTT. It specifies CASSPSTGNTEAFF.

A few counts support this clone. The chain links TRBV5-5 to TRBJ1-6; no definite D call. The length of the CDR3 is 14 residues. The germline V and J ends were trimmed by 0 bases and 6 bases, with 7 bases remaining between them. CDR1 and CDR2 from the germline V gene are SGHKS and YYEKEE (reference sequence). CDR3 in amino acids: CASSLDAGNSPLHF. The CDR3 region has the DNA TGTGCCAGCAGCTTGGATGCGGGTAATTCACCCCTCCACTTT.

The chain has TRBV5-6 and TRBJ2-2; maybe TRBD2 (5 bases). Trimming stripped 4 bases from V and 8 bases from J, with 18 bases between. CDR1 and CDR2 (germline): SGHDT, YYEEEE. The CDR3 loop spans 15 amino acids. The CDR3 reads CASSRTFSMEGELFF. In DNA, the CDR3 is TGTGCCAGCAGCAGGACTTTTTCGATGGAGGGGGAGCTGTTTTTT.

This clone has just one count. The CDR3 DNA sequence: TGTGCCAGCAGTTCCGGGACAGGCCACCATAGCAATCAGCCCCAGCATTTT. Protein: CASSSGTGHHSNQPQHF. This rearrangement joins TRBV27 to TRBJ1-5, with 8 bases identical to TRBD1. This CDR3 is built from 17 residues. J was trimmed by 0 bases and V by 4 bases; bases with no gene match: 8. Per the germline V gene, CDR1 is MNHEY and CDR2 is SMNVEV (reference sequence).

This clone has only one observation. V usage is TRBV3-1 (or the pseudogene TRBV3-2) and J usage is TRBJ2-3; 9 positions agree with TRBD2. This CDR3 spans 15 amino acids. Per germline, CDR1 LGHDT and CDR2 YNNKEL (reference sequence). The V and J ends lost 3 bases and 2 bases, in that order; junction bases with no gene match: 3. The CDR3 nucleotides are TGTGCCAGCAGCCAGAGCGGGGGGTACACAGATACGCAGTATTTT. Protein sequence: CASSQSGGYTDTQYF.

The DNA for the CDR3 is TGTGCCAGCAGCTTAGGACAGCAGGATAGCAATCAGCCCCAGCATTTT. Protein product: CASSLGQQDSNQPQHF. This rearrangement joins TRBV7-9 to TRBJ1-5; D is perhaps TRBD1 (5 bases). Germline loops: CDR1 SEHNR, CDR2 FQNEAQ (reference sequence). The length of the CDR3 is 16 residues. Trimming pared 1 base from V and 0 bases from J, leaving 10 bases between.